The clone carrying this T cell receptor beta chain has a handful of counts. Its antigen is as yet unknown. This CDR3 comprises 13 residues. Germline loops: CDR1 MNHEY, CDR2 SMNVEV (reference sequence). Trimming shortened V by 5 bases and J by 2 bases, and 10 bases separated the two germline ends. The sample comes from a study of T-cell reconstitution after alpha-beta-depleted transplantation in children. Findings and limits, study-wide: A year post-transplant, T-cell counts and diversity derived mostly from newly produced T cells.

A library of TCRbeta sequences, prepared with unique molecular identifiers, was generated. MiXCR, applied by TCRdb to the PCR reads, yields one record per CDR3 protein. This table has around 450,000 distinct CDR3 sequences, roughly a tenth appearing once. The rearrangement joins TRBV27 to TRBJ2-7; the D is unclear. This sample comprised PBMCs, obtained before TCRalphabeta/CD19-depleted stem cell transplant. This TCR was recovered from a child under 10 years old with inherited bone marrow failure, due to receive a stem cell transplant. The CDR3 DNA is TGTGCCAGCAGTATTGTTGGGGCCTACGAGCAGTACTTC. Amino acids: CASSIVGAYEQYF.